The 2 T cell receptor beta chains given below trace back to one sample, sequenced in a study of post-analysis software for immune sequencing data. Broader study findings: In patients, TRBV5-6, TRBV5-1 and TRBV20-1 belonged to four or five TRBV segments found more frequently than in controls.

Their target antigens are unknown. Carried by the TCR beta cDNA libraries were unique molecular identifiers. TCRdb fed the PCR reads into MiXCR, producing one record per CDR3 protein. Among 650,000 to 850,000 distinct CDR3 sequences listed, around 53% were seen once. Sequences were obtained from blood. Every receptor here comes from a girl between 5 and 17 years old with multiple sclerosis.

The rearrangement joins TRBV3-1 to TRBJ1-1; 7 nucleotides align to TRBD1. This CDR3 region has 14 residues. The trim removed 5 bases at V and 1 base at J, leaving 4 bases unmatched. Germline V gene lookup returns CDR1 LGHDT and CDR2 YNNKEL (reference sequence). CDR3 DNA: TGTGCCAGCAGCGACAGGGTCGGGAACACTGAAGCTTTCTTT. It is translated as CASSDRVGNTEAFF.

This rearrangement joins TRBV27 to TRBJ1-2, with D possibly TRBD1 on 5 matching bases. The CDR3 runs to 16 residues. The V and J ends lost 5 bases and 4 bases respectively, with 20 bases between them. Germline values: CDR1 MNHEY, CDR2 SMNVEV (reference sequence). This CDR3 reads CASSTAGGSLVYGYTF. In DNA form, the CDR3 reads TGTGCCAGCAGTACCGCCGGGGGTTCTTTGGTCTATGGCTACACCTTC.